A single T cell receptor beta chain is shown here with its context. The antigen is not known. This sample was taken from a study of cytomegalovirus exposure and HLA in healthy donors. Study as a whole: The roughly 670 first-cohort repertoires and the 120 or so validation repertoires shared the same platform, a later analysis reported.

Only in-frame clones appear in the TCRdb table, and some are missing; sequencing was by immunoSEQ multiplex PCR. The table has roughly 130,000 clones, 85% to 90% seen once. This CDR3 region has 14 residues. Germline CDR1 is SGHTA and CDR2 is FQGNSA. Losses at the gene ends were 6 bases for V and 5 bases for J; bases not matched to a gene: 7. Points from the study as a whole: Cytomegalovirus association was listed for around 170 TCR beta chains.

The sequencing sample was made of PBMCs. The chain couples TRBV7-2 to TRBJ2-7; 10 bases are a match to TRBD2. This receptor was identified in a woman between 18 and 29 years old in good health and CMV-seropositive. CDR3 residues: CASSWGTSVHEQYF. CDR3 sequence (DNA): TGTGCCAGCAGTTGGGGGACTAGCGTGCACGAGCAGTACTTC.